The 15 T cell receptor beta chains below all came from one sample that was sequenced in a study of cytomegalovirus exposure and HLA in healthy donors. 13 Jbeta primers and 60 Vbeta primers were used for the PCR. Data came from immunoSEQ multiplex PCR; TCRdb stores just in-frame clones and leaves some out. This listing includes 130,000 or so clones. The sequenced material came from PBMCs. Receptor source: a woman between 18 and 29 years old in good health and CMV-seronegative.

The genes are TRBV9 and TRBJ2-3; a weak D match, TRBD1 (5 bases). This CDR3 comprises 14 residues. V gave up 4 bases and J gave up 2 bases, with 11 bases separating them. The germline V gene has CDR1 SGDLS and CDR2 YYNGEE. The CDR3: CASSRTTTTDTQYF. The DNA for the CDR3 is TGTGCCAGCAGCCGGACAACAACCACAGATACGCAGTATTTT.

This chain links TRBV7-8 with TRBJ2-1; 12 bases fit TRBD2. Germline V CDR1 and CDR2: SGHVS, FQNEAQ. The CDR3 has 15 residues. The V and J ends lost 5 bases and 8 bases, in that order; junction bases with no gene match: 7. CDR3 residues: CASSPRTSGIYEQFF. The CDR3, as DNA: TGTGCCAGCAGCCCTCGGACTAGCGGGATATATGAGCAGTTCTTC.

The rearrangement uses TRBV7-3 and TRBJ2-1, with D perhaps matching TRBD1 (6 bases). CDR1 is SGHTA and CDR2 is FQGTGA in the germline V gene. The CDR3 runs to 13 residues. Trimming shortened V by 4 bases and J by 4 bases, and 8 bases separated the two germline ends. The CDR3 DNA follows: TGTGCCAGCAGCTGGGACATTTACAATGAGCAGTTCTTC. This translates into CASSWDIYNEQFF.

This rearrangement joins TRBV11-1 to TRBJ2-3; possible D gene TRBD2, 6 bases. Per germline, CDR1 SGHAT and CDR2 FQDESV (reference sequence). V was clipped by 5 bases and J by 3 bases, with 21 bases between them. The CDR3 has 17 amino acids. CDR3 nucleotide sequence: TGTGCCAGCAGCACCCCACGTAGCGGAGCCCGAACAGATACGCAGTATTTT. This sequence encodes CASSTPRSGARTDTQYF.

The chain recombines TRBV5-4 with TRBJ2-1, with D perhaps matching TRBD2 (6 bases). This CDR3 has 15 amino acids. Trimming shortened V by 4 bases and J by 3 bases, and 14 bases separated the two germline ends. The V gene's germline CDR1 is SGHNT and CDR2 YYREEE (reference sequence). In DNA form, the CDR3 reads TGTGCCAGCAGCCGAAGGGACTCAGGCTACAATGAGCAGTTCTTC. It specifies CASSRRDSGYNEQFF.

Written as DNA, the CDR3 is TGTGCCAGCAGCCGGAGGGAGGCGACCTCCAATGAGCAGTTCTTC. This gives the protein CASSRREATSNEQFF. The gene calls are TRBV6-4 and TRBJ2-1, with D perhaps TRBD2 (6 bases). The CDR3 loop spans 15 amino acids. Germline V gene data show CDR1 as MRHNA and CDR2 as SNTAGT. V lost 6 bases to trimming and J lost 6 bases, with 18 bases between them.

This sequence joins TRBV19 and TRBJ1-2; unclear D gene. Deletions cut 0 bases from V and 4 bases from J, with 9 bases between. Germline lookup yields CDR1 LNHDA and CDR2 SQIVND (reference sequence). The CDR3 totals 14 residues. The CDR3 region is CASSIDGHGYGYTF. Written as DNA, the CDR3 is TGTGCCAGTAGTATAGATGGGCACGGCTATGGCTACACCTTC.

V usage is TRBV2 and J usage is TRBJ2-5; TRBD2 matches 9 bases. The V gene's germline CDR1 is SNHLY and CDR2 FYNNEI. The CDR3 sequence is 16 residues long. Trimming cost V 6 bases and J 4 bases; bases outside gene matches: 12. DNA for the CDR3: TGTGCCAGCAGGTTACTGACTAGCGGTTGGAGAGAGACCCAGTACTTC. Its protein product is CASRLLTSGWRETQYF. Filled out from reference TRBV2 and TRBJ2-5, the complete variable domain reads EPEVTQTPSHQVTQMGQEVILRCVPISNHLYFYWYRQILGQKVEFLVSFYNNEISEKSEIFDDQFSVERPDGSNFTLKIRSTKLEDSAMYFCASRLLTSGWRETQYFGPGTRLLVL.

The chain is built from TRBV14 and TRBJ2-1; TRBD2 might be the D (5 bases). V gave up 3 bases and J gave up 5 bases, with 8 bases separating them. Germline-derived CDR1 and CDR2 are SGHDN and FVKESK. The CDR3 length is 13 residues. This CDR3 reads CASSHERHNEQFF. In DNA, the CDR3 is TGTGCCAGCAGCCATGAGCGGCACAATGAGCAGTTCTTC. The variable domain in full, completed from reference TRBV14 and TRBJ2-1, reads EAGVTQFPSHSVIEKGQTVTLRCDPISGHDNLYWYRRVMGKEIKFLLHFVKESKQDESGMPNNRFLAERTGGTYSTLKVQPAELEDSGVYFCASSHERHNEQFFGPGTRLTVL.

The chain uses TRBV4-1 and TRBJ2-6; 7 bases are shared with TRBD1. J gave up 2 bases and V 0 bases, and 4 bases lay outside the gene matches. The CDR3 loop spans 17 amino acids. The V gene's germline CDR1 is MGHRA and CDR2 YSYEKL. The CDR3 DNA is TGCGCCAGCAGCCAAGATGAGAGGGGGCCTGGGGCCAACGTCCTGACTTTC. It translates to CASSQDERGPGANVLTF.

The genes are TRBV27 and TRBJ1-2; D remains unclear. V dropped 6 bases and J dropped 0 bases, with 14 bases sitting between them. There are 15 residues in the CDR3. CDR1 is MNHEY and CDR2 is SMNVEV in the germline V gene (reference sequence). The CDR3 is CASRPQVDANYGYTF. Here the CDR3 DNA reads TGTGCCAGCAGGCCTCAGGTGGATGCTAACTATGGCTACACCTTC.

The chain has TRBV28 and TRBJ2-3; 8 bases are shared with TRBD1. V lost 6 bases, J lost 4 bases, and 3 bases stayed unmatched. The CDR3 has 13 residues. The germline V gene has CDR1 MDHEN and CDR2 SYDVKM. Here the CDR3 DNA reads TGTGCCAGCAGGCAGGGGGCATCAGATACGCAGTATTTT. Amino acids: CASRQGASDTQYF.

The V and J genes are TRBV6-5 and TRBJ2-1; TRBD2 matches 14 bases. Germline V gives CDR1 MNHEY, CDR2 SVGAGI. Losses at the gene ends were 6 bases for V and 6 bases for J; bases not matched to a gene: 4. This CDR3 spans 15 amino acids. DNA for the CDR3: TGTGCCAGCAGCTCGACTAGCGGGAGGGCCAATGAGCAGTTCTTC. Translation gives CASSSTSGRANEQFF.

V and J are TRBV11-3 and TRBJ2-2; D not resolved. Per germline, CDR1 SGHNT and CDR2 YENEEA. Trimming took off 5 bases at V and 0 bases at J, with 16 bases between the two ends. The CDR3 runs to 17 residues. Written as DNA, the CDR3 is TGTGCCAGCAGCCCCGTCGTGGGCAGGTCGAACACCGGGGAGCTGTTTTTT. Translating gives CASSPVVGRSNTGELFF.

CDR3 sequence reads: CSVILSGGDNYGYTF. CDR3 in DNA: TGCAGCGTGATATTGTCAGGAGGAGACAACTATGGCTACACCTTC. This chain joins TRBV29-1 and TRBJ1-2; the D is unclear. The V end was cut by 6 bases, the J end by 2 bases, with 19 bases between. The CDR3 has 15 residues. Germline V gene sequence: CDR1 SQVTM, CDR2 ANQGSEA.